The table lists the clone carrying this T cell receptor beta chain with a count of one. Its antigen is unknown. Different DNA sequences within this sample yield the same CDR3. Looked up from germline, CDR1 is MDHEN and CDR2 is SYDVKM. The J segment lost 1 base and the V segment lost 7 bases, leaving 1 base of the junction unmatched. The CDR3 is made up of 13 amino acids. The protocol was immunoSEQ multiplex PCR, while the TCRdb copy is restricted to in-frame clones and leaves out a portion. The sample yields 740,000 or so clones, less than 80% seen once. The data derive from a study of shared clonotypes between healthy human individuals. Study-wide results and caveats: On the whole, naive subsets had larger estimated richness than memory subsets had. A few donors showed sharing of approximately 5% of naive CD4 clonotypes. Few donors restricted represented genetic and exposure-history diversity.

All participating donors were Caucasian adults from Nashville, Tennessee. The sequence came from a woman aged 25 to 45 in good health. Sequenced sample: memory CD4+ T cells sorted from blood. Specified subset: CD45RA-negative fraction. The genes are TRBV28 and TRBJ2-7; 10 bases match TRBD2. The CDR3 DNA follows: TGTGCCAGCACTAGCGGGGGATCCTACGAGCAGTACTTC. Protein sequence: CASTSGGSYEQYF. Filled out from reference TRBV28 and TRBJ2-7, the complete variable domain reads DVKVTQSSRYLVKRTGEKVFLECVQDMDHENMFWYRQDPGLGLRLIYFSYDVKMKEKGDIPEGYSVSREKKERFSLILESASTNQTSMYLCASTSGGSYEQYFGPGTRLTVT.